The clone carrying this T cell receptor (beta chain) has ten or more counts. The antigen remains unidentified. cDNA synthesis was performed by 5'RACE with 10-nucleotide random UMIs. A single run covered 15-18 subjects with over 180 million TCR-beta sequences. TCRdb reprocessed the 5' RACE reads via MiXCR and lists one record per CDR3 protein. In the table there are roughly 56,000 distinct CDR3 sequences, under 3.5% of which are singletons. The sample comes from a study of neurological immune-mediated disorders. J gave up 3 bases and V 4 bases, and 11 bases lay outside the gene matches. Germline lookup yields CDR1 SNHLY and CDR2 FYNNEI. The CDR3 spans 16 residues. Study-wide results and caveats: The greatest degree of TCR clonal expansion was observed in HTLV-1-associated myelopathy, with the lowest in multiple sclerosis, below that of healthy controls.

The chain recombines TRBV2 with TRBJ1-1; 7 bases map to TRBD1. This sequence originates from a woman aged 60 to 75 with multiple sclerosis. The specimen was PBMCs. The CDR3 DNA follows: TGTGCCAGCAGTGCCCCGGGACAGAATCGGGACACTGAAGCTTTCTTT. This translates into CASSAPGQNRDTEAFF. Full variable domain (outside the CDR3, taken from reference TRBV2 and TRBJ1-1): EPEVTQTPSHQVTQMGQEVILRCVPISNHLYFYWYRQILGQKVEFLVSFYNNEISEKSEIFDDQFSVERPDGSNFTLKIRSTKLEDSAMYFCASSAPGQNRDTEAFFGQGTRLTVV.